These 10 T cell receptor beta chains came from one sample sequenced in a study of blood T cell repertoires in COVID-19. The data were produced by immunoSEQ multiplex PCR, yet TCRdb's version contains in-frame clones alone and is incomplete. Among some 340,000 clones listed, 85% to 95% were seen once. Sequencing was performed on PBMCs or T cells enriched from blood (not recorded which). All receptors come from a woman in her 30s who had been exposed to COVID-19.

This sequence joins TRBV7-6 and TRBJ1-1, with TRBD1 identical over 7 bases. J lost 1 base, V lost 5 bases, and 4 bases had no gene match. The CDR3 length is 14 residues. Germline V gene data show CDR1 as SGHVS and CDR2 as FNYEAQ. CDR3 in DNA: TGTGCCAGCAGCCTCGGGACAGAGAACACTGAAGCTTTCTTT. It specifies CASSLGTENTEAFF.

The chain joins TRBV28 to TRBJ1-2, with D uncertain. The CDR3 extends over 14 amino acids. The V gene lost 4 bases and the J gene lost 7 bases, with 16 bases spanning the gap. CDR1 MDHEN and CDR2 SYDVKM come from the germline V gene. The chain's CDR3 is CASSYVTSPGGYTF. In DNA form, the CDR3 reads TGTGCCAGCAGTTATGTCACCTCCCCAGGTGGCTACACCTTC.

The chain couples TRBV7-9 to TRBJ2-3; TRBD2 matches 12 bases. CDR1 SEHNR and CDR2 FQNEAQ come from the germline V gene (reference sequence). The CDR3 is 16 amino acids. J was trimmed by 2 bases and V by 2 bases; bases with no gene match: 2. This CDR3 reads CASSLLAGGVTDTQYF. CDR3 DNA sequence: TGTGCCAGCAGCTTACTAGCGGGGGGGGTCACAGATACGCAGTATTTT.

V and J are TRBV12-3 or TRBV12-4 and TRBJ1-2; TRBD1 is a possible D gene (6 bases). The CDR3 totals 13 residues. With 3 bases removed from V and 5 bases from J, the gap between germline ends came to 10 bases. The CDR3 is CASSLGGPYGYTF. The CDR3 nucleotides are TGTGCCAGCAGTTTGGGGGGGCCTTATGGCTACACCTTC.

The chain joins TRBV7-8 to TRBJ2-2; D remains ambiguous. The germline gives CDR1 SGHVS, CDR2 FQNEAQ. This CDR3 region has 14 residues. Trimming cost V 2 bases and J 6 bases, with 10 bases left between them. The CDR3 DNA reads as TGTGCCAGCAGCTTACATTCCGGGTCCGGGGAGCTGTTTTTT. Protein: CASSLHSGSGELFF.

The rearrangement uses TRBV3-1 (or the pseudogene TRBV3-2) and TRBJ1-2; D is unclear. This CDR3 spans 14 amino acids. Trimming cost V 4 bases and J 1 base, with 10 bases left between them. Germline V lookup: CDR1 LGHDT, CDR2 YNNKEL (reference sequence). This CDR3 is CASSPWRDNYGYTF. The CDR3 DNA sequence: TGTGCCAGCAGCCCCTGGAGGGATAACTATGGCTACACCTTC.

The V call is TRBV4-1, the J call TRBJ1-2, with a weak D call TRBD1 (6 bases). The CDR3 is 15 residues long. Trimming stripped 4 bases from V and 5 bases from J, with 17 bases between. Germline V gives CDR1 MGHRA, CDR2 YSYEKL. The CDR3 coding sequence is TGCGCCAGCAGCCCGGACTCCCTAGGGGGTTATGGCTACACCTTC. Protein sequence: CASSPDSLGGYGYTF.

In regard to this clone: The same CDR3 can be traced to other DNA sequences in this sample. The rearrangement links TRBV12-3 or TRBV12-4 to TRBJ1-5; D remains unclear. V was clipped by 3 bases and J by 6 bases, with 9 bases between them. The CDR3 has 13 residues. In DNA form, the CDR3 reads TGTGCCAGCAGTTTCGGAGGGAGTCAGCCCCAGCATTTT. Protein: CASSFGGSQPQHF.

V usage is TRBV5-4 and J usage is TRBJ1-1; D is unresolved. Trimming shortened V by 5 bases and J by 0 bases, and 14 bases separated the two germline ends. CDR3 length equals 15 residues. Germline V gene lookup returns CDR1 SGHNT and CDR2 YYREEE (reference sequence). The CDR3 sequence is CASRGVGRMNTEAFF. CDR3 nucleotides: TGTGCCAGCAGGGGAGTTGGACGGATGAACACTGAAGCTTTCTTT.

In its sample, this clone was seen once. This sequence joins TRBV9 and TRBJ2-3, with TRBD1 matching 10 bases. J was trimmed by 5 bases and V by 4 bases; bases with no gene match: 10. Germline CDR1 and CDR2: SGDLS and YYNGEE. The CDR3 sequence is 16 residues long. CDR3 DNA sequence: TGTGCCAGCAGCAGGCGACAGGGGGCTTGGGTAGATACGCAGTATTTT. It encodes CASSRRQGAWVDTQYF.